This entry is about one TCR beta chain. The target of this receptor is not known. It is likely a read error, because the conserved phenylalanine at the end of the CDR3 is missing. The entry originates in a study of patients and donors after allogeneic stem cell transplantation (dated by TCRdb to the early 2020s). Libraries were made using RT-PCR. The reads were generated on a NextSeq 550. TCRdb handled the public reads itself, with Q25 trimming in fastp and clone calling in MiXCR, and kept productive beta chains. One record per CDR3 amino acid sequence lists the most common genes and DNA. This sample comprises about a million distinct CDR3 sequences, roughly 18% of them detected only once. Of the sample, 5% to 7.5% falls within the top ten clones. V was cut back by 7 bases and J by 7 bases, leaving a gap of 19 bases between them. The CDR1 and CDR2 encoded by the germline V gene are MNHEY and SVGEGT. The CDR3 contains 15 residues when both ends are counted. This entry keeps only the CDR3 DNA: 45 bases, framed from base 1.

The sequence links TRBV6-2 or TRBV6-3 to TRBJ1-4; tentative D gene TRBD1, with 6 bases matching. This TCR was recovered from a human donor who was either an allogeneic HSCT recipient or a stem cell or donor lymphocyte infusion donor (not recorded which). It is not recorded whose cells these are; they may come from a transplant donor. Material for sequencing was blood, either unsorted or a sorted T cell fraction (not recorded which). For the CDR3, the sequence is CASISGGRLGEKLFS. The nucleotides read TGTGCCAGCATTAGTGGGGGGCGACTCGGTGAAAAACTGTTTTCT.